Each of the 11 T cell receptor beta chains below was sequenced from the same sample in a study of human T cells and chemical hapten exposure. Each CDR3 protein is one row after TCRdb ran MiXCR on the RACE reads. The sample has about 290,000 distinct CDR3 sequences; roughly 7.7% are singletons. Time point here: pre-sensitization, week 0. Treatment of the sample: therapeutic diphenylcyclopropenone sensitization with weekly scalp DPC. The sample in question was whole blood, obtained in connection with sensitization to the hapten diphenylcyclopropenone (DPC). These receptors came from a man between 18 and 35 years old with alopecia areata. Some clones in this sample may be carry-over from other donors' samples.

The rearrangement links TRBV29-1 to TRBJ2-3; 9 bases agree with TRBD2. Germline lookup yields CDR1 SQVTM and CDR2 ANQGSEA. V dropped 2 bases and J dropped 0; count of bases not matched to a gene: 6. The CDR3 totals 16 residues. CDR3 region: CSVEPLAGASTDTQYF. CDR3 in DNA: TGCAGCGTTGAACCCTTAGCGGGGGCAAGCACAGATACGCAGTATTTT.

There are a few counts of this clonotype. The rearrangement joins TRBV4-3 to TRBJ2-7, with D possibly being TRBD1 (5 bases). The germline V and J ends were trimmed by 1 base and 3 bases, with 10 bases remaining between them. The CDR3 totals 14 residues. CDR1 and CDR2 from the germline V gene are LGHNA and YSLEER. CDR3 nucleotides: TGCGCCAGCAGCCAAGCGCGACAGAACTACGAGCAGTACTTC. It codes for CASSQARQNYEQYF.

The rearrangement links TRBV10-3 to TRBJ2-3; no firm D call. The CDR3 has 13 residues. Deletions cut 8 bases from V and 0 bases from J, with 9 bases between. Germline CDR1 reads ENHRY; CDR2 reads SYGVKD. This chain's CDR3 is CAIESTSTDTQYF. CDR3 in DNA: TGTGCCATCGAGAGTACAAGCACAGATACGCAGTATTTT.

The CDR3 DNA reads TGTGCCAGCAGTTGGGGGACAGGGGATGGAAACACCATATATTTT. It codes for CASSWGTGDGNTIYF. The chain uses TRBV27 and TRBJ1-3, with TRBD1 matching over 10 bases. Germline assignment: CDR1 MNHEY and CDR2 SMNVEV (reference sequence). The CDR3 covers 15 residues. V was pared by 4 bases and J by 3 bases, with 3 bases of the junction left unmatched.

The chain recombines TRBV6-5 with TRBJ2-1; 14 bases agree with TRBD2. The CDR3 loop spans 13 amino acids. V lost 8 bases to trimming and J lost 6 bases; unmatched junction nucleotides: 0. CDR1 is MNHEY, CDR2 SVGAGI, per germline. The CDR3 is CASGLAGGNEQFF. In DNA, the CDR3 is TGTGCCAGCGGACTAGCGGGGGGCAATGAGCAGTTCTTC.

This clonotype has only a few counts. V and J are TRBV12-3 or TRBV12-4 and TRBJ2-5; 10 bases align to TRBD2. V shed 6 bases and J 1 base; nucleotides not matched to a gene: 8. This CDR3 has 16 amino acids. The CDR3 nucleotides read TGTGCCAGCAGCCGCCTAGCGGGGGTACGCCAAGAGACCCAGTACTTC. As protein: CASSRLAGVRQETQYF.

The V and J genes are TRBV5-1 and TRBJ2-3, with 8 positions matching TRBD2. The germline gives CDR1 SGHRS, CDR2 YFSETQ. The V and J ends lost 4 bases and 0 bases, in that order; junction bases with no gene match: 4. This CDR3 is built from 15 residues. In nucleotides, the CDR3 is TGCGCCAGCAGCCATACTAGCGGTAGCACAGATACGCAGTATTTT. It codes for CASSHTSGSTDTQYF.

The chain links TRBV4-3 to TRBJ2-3; 8 nucleotides agree with TRBD1. V shed 3 bases and J 6 bases; nucleotides not matched to a gene: 5. The germline CDR1 and CDR2 sequences are LGHNA and YSLEER. This CDR3 comprises 14 residues. CDR3 in DNA: TGCGCCAGCAGCCACCCGGACAGGGCCGATACGCAGTATTTT. Amino acid sequence: CASSHPDRADTQYF.

The chain links TRBV6-2 or TRBV6-3 to TRBJ2-3; 10 positions agree with TRBD2. The CDR3 length is 15 residues. J was trimmed by 3 bases and V by 6 bases; bases with no gene match: 6. In germline, CDR1 is MNHEY, CDR2 SVGEGT. The DNA of the CDR3 is TGTGCCAGCAGCGCCACTAGCGGGGCAACAGATACGCAGTATTTT. The encoded protein is CASSATSGATDTQYF.

J is TRBJ1-6 and V is TRBV7-9; 9 positions match TRBD1. The CDR3 has 19 amino acids. The germline gives CDR1 SEHNR, CDR2 FQNEAQ (reference sequence). After removal of 0 bases from V and 2 bases from J, the junction contained 8 bases not matched to a gene. CDR3 nucleotide sequence: TGTGCCAGCAGCTTAGCGGGATACAGGGGGCCGACCTATAATTCACCCCTCCACTTT. Amino acids: CASSLAGYRGPTYNSPLHF.

In its sample, this clonotype was seen a few times. This chain connects TRBV6-2 or TRBV6-3 to TRBJ1-3; no clear D gene. Germline V CDR1 and CDR2: MNHEY, SVGEGT. This CDR3 has 16 residues. The germline V and J ends were trimmed by 2 bases and 0 bases, with 11 bases remaining between them. In DNA, the CDR3 is TGTGCCAGCAGTTACGAAATGGGCCACTCTGGAAACACCATATATTTT. Translating gives CASSYEMGHSGNTIYF.